This TCR beta chain was retrieved from a study of T cell responses to AZD1222 COVID-19 vaccine. TCRdb's copy holds only in-frame clones and misses some; the assay was immunoSEQ multiplex PCR. Of more than 85,000 clones listed, 70% to 90% were seen once; the top ten hold 4.4%. Points on this clone: What it recognizes is unknown.

Germline V gene data show CDR1 as SGHTA and CDR2 as FQGTGA. Between the trimmed V and J ends, which lost 2 bases and 6 bases, there was a span of 11 bases. The CDR3 is made up of 15 amino acids. Study-level results: Dominant at 160-218 and 743-854, vaccine-associated CD4 TCRs also spanned spike. There were repertoire samples only from the period after the peak T cell response. Spike-specific TCR breadth and depth grew following two AZD1222 doses.

Recipients boosted at about 4 weeks or about 12 weeks are pooled. Sample: peripheral blood, taken 28 days after the second AZD1222 dose. This clonotype was sampled from an adult who received the AZD1222 COVID-19 vaccine. The genes are TRBV7-3 and TRBJ1-6, with D perhaps matching TRBD1 (5 bases). This chain's CDR3 is CASSLGGRGNSPLHF. Here the CDR3 DNA reads TGTGCCAGCAGCTTAGGTGGTAGGGGTAATTCACCCCTCCACTTT.